This T cell receptor beta chain was retrieved from a study of T-cell reconstitution after alpha-beta-depleted transplantation in children. This clonotype was seen a few times. V lost 0 bases to trimming and J lost 8 bases; unmatched junction nucleotides: 7. Germline values: CDR1 SGHAT, CDR2 FQDESV (reference sequence). This CDR3 is 16 amino acids long. Preparing the TCRbeta library involved the use of unique molecular identifiers. Using its own MiXCR run on the PCR reads, TCRdb lists one record per CDR3 protein. This sample has more than 550,000 distinct CDR3 sequences, with 10% found just once. The TCR sequence derives from a human donor who donated a stem cell graft to a child with acute myeloid leukemia. Source: PBMCs from the stem cell graft donor, taken from the stem cell graft. This sequence joins TRBV11-1 and TRBJ2-1, with 10 bases identical to TRBD1. The CDR3 nucleotides are TGTGCCAGCAGCTTAGCCCGACAGGGGGCTGACTATGAGCAGTTCTTC. Protein product: CASSLARQGADYEQFF.